These T cell receptor beta chains were read from a single sample in a study of T cell repertoires in cytomegalovirus infection. In TCRdb, the reads were re-called with MiXCR into one record per CDR3 protein. There are about 60,000 distinct CDR3 sequences in the sample; 20% to 25% occur only once, and around 70% lies in the top ten. Their cognate antigens are unknown. The sample in question was CD8+ T cells from cultured PBMCs, obtained from culture after CMV antigen stimulation. These receptors originate from a human donor in good health (CMV status not recorded). Some clones in this sample may be carry-over from other donors' samples. Both conserved end residues are trimmed from each CDR3.

J gene	V gene	CDR3 protein
TRBJ1-3	TRBV5-5	ASSLDPFSGNTIY
TRBJ2-5	TRBV15	ATSEISQETQY
TRBJ2-7	TRBV29-1	SVDLGDGSYEQY
TRBJ1-4	TRBV5-6	ASSLWRTEANEKLF
TRBJ2-3	TRBV25-1	ASSQPGPQVTQY
TRBJ1-2	TRBV7-8	ASRAGEGYT
TRBJ1-1	TRBV4-1	ASSQETGVLEAF
TRBJ1-5	TRBV7-2	ASSFSDRGRDQPQH
TRBJ2-1	TRBV4-1	ASSQDGGARNEQF
TRBJ2-7	TRBV27	ASAQGWTGAYEQY
TRBJ2-3	TRBV30	AWDRSTDTQY
TRBJ2-5	TRBV20-1	SASGGIQETQY
TRBJ1-1	TRBV15	ATSRDLPGTNTEAF
TRBJ2-1	TRBV7-9	ARSTGLAGGINEQF
TRBJ1-1	TRBV9	ASSSGGQPEAF
TRBJ2-1	TRBV7-2	ASLPNLDYNEQF
TRBJ2-2	TRBV7-2	ASSLVGTENTGELF
TRBJ2-7	TRBV6-1	ASSEAIIYEQY
TRBJ2-7	TRBV6-2/TRBV6-3	ASSYLRTASSYEQY
TRBJ2-1	TRBV7-2	ASSQAASGGYNEQF
TRBJ1-1	TRBV6-1	ASSEDRTKWMNTEAF
TRBJ2-1	TRBV7-6	ASSWTGVDNEQF
TRBJ2-7	TRBV20-1	SAFERGARYEQY
TRBJ1-1	TRBV6-6	ASLVLGEEAF
TRBJ2-2	TRBV6-2/TRBV6-3	ASSYSTAVNTGELF
TRBJ2-7	TRBV27	ASSLASSYEQY
TRBJ1-5	TRBV7-2	ASSSWTDSNQPQH
TRBJ1-6	TRBV7-2	ASSWDTLSSYNSPLH
TRBJ2-7	TRBV6-6	AAAGEALYEQY
TRBJ1-2	TRBV6-5	ASSYRKNYGYT
TRBJ2-7	TRBV2	ASSEALGDRHEQY
TRBJ2-5	TRBV7-2	ASSLWLAGQETQY
TRBJ2-1	TRBV7-2	ASSLGASEPYNEQF
TRBJ1-3	TRBV6-2/TRBV6-3	ASSYPLPRDFISGNTIY
TRBJ2-1	TRBV11-3	ASSLGVRGYNEQF
TRBJ2-1	TRBV7-2	ASSLGRGLYNEQF
TRBJ1-5	TRBV7-8	ASSSRDTDQPQH
TRBJ2-1	TRBV7-9	ASSLWGGSSYNEQF
TRBJ2-2	TRBV20-1	SARARSTGELF
TRBJ1-1	TRBV28	ASSLADTNTEAF
TRBJ1-2	TRBV5-6	ASSLAGTGNYGYT
TRBJ2-3	TRBV12-3/TRBV12-4	ASSFGGSSDTQY
TRBJ2-1	TRBV27	ASSTDSNYNEQF
TRBJ2-5	TRBV7-9	ASSPRDSQETQY
TRBJ2-5	TRBV28	ASSFSRGTSGGPLQETQY
TRBJ1-4	TRBV7-8	ASSYQPSGVTNEKLF
TRBJ1-1	TRBV7-2	ASILTFRGLTEAF
TRBJ1-5	TRBV7-2	ASSLAAGYQPQH